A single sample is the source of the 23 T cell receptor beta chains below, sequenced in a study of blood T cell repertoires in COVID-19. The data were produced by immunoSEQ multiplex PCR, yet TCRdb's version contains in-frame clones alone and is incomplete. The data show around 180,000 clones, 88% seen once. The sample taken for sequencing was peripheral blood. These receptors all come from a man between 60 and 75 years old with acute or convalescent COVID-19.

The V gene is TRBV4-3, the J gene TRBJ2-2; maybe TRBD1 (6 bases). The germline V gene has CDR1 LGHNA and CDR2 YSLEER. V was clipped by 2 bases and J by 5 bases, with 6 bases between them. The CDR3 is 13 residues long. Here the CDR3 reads CASSQRGTGELFF. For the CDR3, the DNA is TGCGCCAGCAGCCAAAGGGGGACCGGGGAGCTGTTTTTT.

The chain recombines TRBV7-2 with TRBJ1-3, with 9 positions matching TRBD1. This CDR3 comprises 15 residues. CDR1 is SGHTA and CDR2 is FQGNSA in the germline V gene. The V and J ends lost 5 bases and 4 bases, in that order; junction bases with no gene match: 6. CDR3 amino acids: CASSMGQGGGNTIYF. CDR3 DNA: TGTGCCAGCAGCATGGGACAGGGTGGCGGAAACACCATATATTTT.

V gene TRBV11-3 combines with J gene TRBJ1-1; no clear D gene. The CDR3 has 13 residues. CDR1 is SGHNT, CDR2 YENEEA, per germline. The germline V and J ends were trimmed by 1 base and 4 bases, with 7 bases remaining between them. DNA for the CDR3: TGTGCCAGCAGCTTAGCCCCGGGCACTGAAGCTTTCTTT. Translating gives CASSLAPGTEAFF.

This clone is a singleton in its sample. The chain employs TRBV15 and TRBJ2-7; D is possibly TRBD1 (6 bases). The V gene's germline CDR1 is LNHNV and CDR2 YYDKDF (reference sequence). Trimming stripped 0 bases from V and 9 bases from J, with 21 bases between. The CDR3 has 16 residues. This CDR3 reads CATSRENGGANLVQYF. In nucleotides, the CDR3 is TGTGCCACCAGCAGAGAGAATGGGGGCGCAAATTTGGTGCAGTACTTC.

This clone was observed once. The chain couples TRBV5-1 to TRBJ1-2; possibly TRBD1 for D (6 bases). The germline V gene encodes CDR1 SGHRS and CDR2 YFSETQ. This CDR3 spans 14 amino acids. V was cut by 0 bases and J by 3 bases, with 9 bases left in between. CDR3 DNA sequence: TGCGCCAGCAGCTTGGCGACAGGAGACTATGGCTACACCTTC. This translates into CASSLATGDYGYTF.

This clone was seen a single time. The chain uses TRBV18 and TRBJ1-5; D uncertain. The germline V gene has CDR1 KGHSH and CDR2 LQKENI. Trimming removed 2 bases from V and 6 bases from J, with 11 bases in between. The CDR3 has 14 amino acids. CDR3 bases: TGTGCCAGCTCACCAATCGACGGGGTTCAGCCCCAGCATTTT. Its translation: CASSPIDGVQPQHF. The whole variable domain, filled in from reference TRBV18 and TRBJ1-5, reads NAGVMQNPRHLVRRRGQEARLRCSPMKGHSHVYWYRQLPEEGLKFMVYLQKENIIDESGMPKERFSAEFPKEGPSILRIQQVVRGDSAAYFCASSPIDGVQPQHFGDGTRLSIL.

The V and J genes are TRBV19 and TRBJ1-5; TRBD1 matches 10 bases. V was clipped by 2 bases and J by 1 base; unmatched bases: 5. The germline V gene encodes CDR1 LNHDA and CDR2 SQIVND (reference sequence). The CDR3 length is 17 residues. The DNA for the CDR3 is TGTGCCAGTAGTATAAGGGACAGGGGACCCAGCAATCAGCCCCAGCATTTT. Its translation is CASSIRDRGPSNQPQHF.

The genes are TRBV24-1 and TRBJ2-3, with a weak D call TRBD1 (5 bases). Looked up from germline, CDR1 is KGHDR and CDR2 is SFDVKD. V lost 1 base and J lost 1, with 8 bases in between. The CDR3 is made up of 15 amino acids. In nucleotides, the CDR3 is TGTGCCACCAGTGATTTCGGCAGGGGCACAGATACGCAGTATTTT. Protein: CATSDFGRGTDTQYF.

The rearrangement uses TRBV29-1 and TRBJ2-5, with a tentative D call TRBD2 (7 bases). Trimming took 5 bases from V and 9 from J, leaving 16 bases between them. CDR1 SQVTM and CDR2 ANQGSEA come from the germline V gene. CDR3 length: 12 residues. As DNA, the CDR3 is TGCAGCGTTACTGGGACTAACAGGGCCCAGTACTTC. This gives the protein CSVTGTNRAQYF.

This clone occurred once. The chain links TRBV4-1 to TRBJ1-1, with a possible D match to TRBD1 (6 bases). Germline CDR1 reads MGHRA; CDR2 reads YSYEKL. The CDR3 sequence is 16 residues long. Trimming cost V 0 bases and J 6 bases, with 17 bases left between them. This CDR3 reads CASSQDLAGAKAEAFF. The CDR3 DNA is TGCGCCAGCAGCCAAGATTTAGCGGGGGCGAAGGCTGAAGCTTTCTTT.

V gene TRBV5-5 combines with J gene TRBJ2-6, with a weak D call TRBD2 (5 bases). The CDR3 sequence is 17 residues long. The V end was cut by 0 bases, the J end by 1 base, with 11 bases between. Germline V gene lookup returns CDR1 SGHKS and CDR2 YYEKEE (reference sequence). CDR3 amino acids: CASSLGGLQSGANVLTF. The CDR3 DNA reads TGTGCCAGCAGCTTGGGAGGACTGCAGTCTGGGGCCAACGTCCTGACTTTC.

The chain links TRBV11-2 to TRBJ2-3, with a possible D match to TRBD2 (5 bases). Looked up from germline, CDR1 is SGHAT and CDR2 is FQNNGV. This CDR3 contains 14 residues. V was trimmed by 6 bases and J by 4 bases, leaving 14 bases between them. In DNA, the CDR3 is TGTGCCAGCAGGACAAGGATGGAGGCAGATACGCAGTATTTT. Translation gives CASRTRMEADTQYF.

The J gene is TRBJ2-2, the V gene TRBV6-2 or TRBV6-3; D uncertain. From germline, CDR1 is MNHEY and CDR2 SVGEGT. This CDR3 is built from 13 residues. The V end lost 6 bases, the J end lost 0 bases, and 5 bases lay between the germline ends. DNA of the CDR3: TGTGCCAGCAGCATCGCGAACACCGGGGAGCTGTTTTTT. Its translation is CASSIANTGELFF.

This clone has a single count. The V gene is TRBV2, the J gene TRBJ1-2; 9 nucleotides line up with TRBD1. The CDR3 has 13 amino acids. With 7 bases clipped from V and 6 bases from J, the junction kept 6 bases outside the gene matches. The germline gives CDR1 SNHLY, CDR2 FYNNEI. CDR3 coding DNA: TGTGCCAGCACCTCCGGGACAGGGAATGGCTACACCTTC. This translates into CASTSGTGNGYTF.

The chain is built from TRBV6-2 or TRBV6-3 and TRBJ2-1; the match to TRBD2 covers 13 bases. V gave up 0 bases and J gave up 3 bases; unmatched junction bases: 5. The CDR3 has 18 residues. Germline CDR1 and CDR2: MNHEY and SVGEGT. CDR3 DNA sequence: TGTGCCAGCAGTTACTCGAGACTAGCGGGAGGATTCTACAATGAGCAGTTCTTC. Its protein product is CASSYSRLAGGFYNEQFF.

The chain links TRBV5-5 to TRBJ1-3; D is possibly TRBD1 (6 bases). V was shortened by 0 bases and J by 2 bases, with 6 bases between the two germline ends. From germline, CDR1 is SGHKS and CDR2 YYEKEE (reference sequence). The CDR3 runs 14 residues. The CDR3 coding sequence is TGTGCCAGCAGCTTGGGGGGGCCTGGAAACACCATATATTTT. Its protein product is CASSLGGPGNTIYF.

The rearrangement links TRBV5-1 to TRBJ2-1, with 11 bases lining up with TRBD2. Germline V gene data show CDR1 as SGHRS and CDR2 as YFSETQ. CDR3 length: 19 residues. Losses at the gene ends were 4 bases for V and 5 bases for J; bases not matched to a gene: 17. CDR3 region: CASSESGLAGGIVDNEQFF. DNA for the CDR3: TGCGCCAGCAGCGAATCGGGCCTAGCGGGAGGTATAGTAGACAATGAGCAGTTCTTC.

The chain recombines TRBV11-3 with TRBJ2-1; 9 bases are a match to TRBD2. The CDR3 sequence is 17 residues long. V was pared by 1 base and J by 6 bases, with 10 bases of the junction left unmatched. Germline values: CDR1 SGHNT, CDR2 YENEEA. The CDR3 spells CASSLGGRRGGLNEQFF. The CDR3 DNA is TGTGCCAGCAGCTTAGGAGGTCGGCGGGGGGGCCTCAATGAGCAGTTCTTC.

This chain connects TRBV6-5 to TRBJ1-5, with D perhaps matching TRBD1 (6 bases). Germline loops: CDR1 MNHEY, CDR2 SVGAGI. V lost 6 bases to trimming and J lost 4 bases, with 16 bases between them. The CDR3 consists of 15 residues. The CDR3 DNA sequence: TGTGCCAGCAGCCCGGACCTTAGGGGGAATCAGCCCCAGCATTTT. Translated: CASSPDLRGNQPQHF.

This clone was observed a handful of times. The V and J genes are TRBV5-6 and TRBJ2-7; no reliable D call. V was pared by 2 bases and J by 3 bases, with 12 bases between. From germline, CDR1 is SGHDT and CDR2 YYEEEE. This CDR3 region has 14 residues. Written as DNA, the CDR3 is TGTGCCAGCAGCTTTAGGAACGCAGGCTACGAGCAGTACGTC. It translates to CASSFRNAGYEQYV.

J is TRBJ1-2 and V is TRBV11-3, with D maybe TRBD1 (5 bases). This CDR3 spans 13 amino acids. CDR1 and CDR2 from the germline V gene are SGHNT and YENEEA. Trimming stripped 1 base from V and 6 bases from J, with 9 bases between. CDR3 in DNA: TGTGCCAGCAGCTTAGGGGGGAGGCATGGCTACACCTTC. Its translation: CASSLGGRHGYTF.

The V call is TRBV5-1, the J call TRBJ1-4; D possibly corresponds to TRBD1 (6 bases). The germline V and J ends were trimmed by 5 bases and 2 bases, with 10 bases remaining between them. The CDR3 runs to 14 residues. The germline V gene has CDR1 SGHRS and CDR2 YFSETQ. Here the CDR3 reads CASRLQGTNEKLFF. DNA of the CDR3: TGCGCCAGCAGACTCCAGGGGACTAATGAAAAACTGTTTTTT. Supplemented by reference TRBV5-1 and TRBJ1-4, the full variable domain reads KAGVTQTPRYLIKTRGQQVTLSCSPISGHRSVSWYQQTPGQGLQFLFEYFSETQRNKGNFPGRFSGRQFSNSRSEMNVSTLELGDSALYLCASRLQGTNEKLFFGSGTQLSVL.

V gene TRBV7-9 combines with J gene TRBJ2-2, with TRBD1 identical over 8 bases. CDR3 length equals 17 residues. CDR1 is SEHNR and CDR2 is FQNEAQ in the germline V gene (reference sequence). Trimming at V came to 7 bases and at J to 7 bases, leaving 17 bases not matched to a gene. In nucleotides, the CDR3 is TGTGCCAGCACCCCAGCCGGGGGCAGGGGGCAGAACGGGGAGCTGTTTTTT. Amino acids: CASTPAGGRGQNGELFF.